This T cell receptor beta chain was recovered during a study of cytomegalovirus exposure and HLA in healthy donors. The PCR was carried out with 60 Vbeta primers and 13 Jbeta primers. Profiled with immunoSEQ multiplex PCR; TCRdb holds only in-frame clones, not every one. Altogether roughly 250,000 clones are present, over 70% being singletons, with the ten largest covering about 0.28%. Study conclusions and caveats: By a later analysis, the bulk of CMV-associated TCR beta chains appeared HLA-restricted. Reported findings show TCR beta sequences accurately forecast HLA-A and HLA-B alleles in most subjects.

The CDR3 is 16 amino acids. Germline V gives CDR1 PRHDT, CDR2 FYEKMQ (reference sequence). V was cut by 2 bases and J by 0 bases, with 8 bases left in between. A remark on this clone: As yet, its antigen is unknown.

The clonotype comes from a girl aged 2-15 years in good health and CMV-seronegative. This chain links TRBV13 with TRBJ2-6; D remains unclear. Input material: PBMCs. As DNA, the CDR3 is TGTGCCAGCAGCTTATTCCCCGGCTCTGGGGCCAACGTCCTGACTTTC. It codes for CASSLFPGSGANVLTF.